The 29 T cell receptor beta chains below come from one sample, sequenced in a study of CD8+ T cells in alopecia areata. cDNA prepared by RNA extraction and subsequent reverse transcription served as the template for sequencing. Repertoires were generated with immunoSEQ multiplex PCR, while TCRdb's copy carries only in-frame clones and drops some. The sample holds 200,000 to 300,000 clones, and no clone turns up only once. Pooled cutaneous lymph node cells were sorted using CD4, CD8alpha, NKG2D, NKG2ACE and other markers. Material for sequencing was CD4+ T cells sorted from a lymph node. Receptor source: a C3H/HeJ mouse with alopecia areata. Strain haplotype (MHC): H2-k.

A word on this clone: The gene symbols are mouse symbols. The read stops 4 residues short of the end of the CDR3; the missing end is completed from the germline J gene. V is TRBV19 and J is TRBJ2-5, with 9 bases that match TRBD2. Germline V lookup: CDR1 FNHDT, CDR2 SITEND (reference sequence). J lost 0 bases, V lost 3 bases, and 5 bases had no gene match. This CDR3 is 16 amino acids long. The CDR3: CASSKGLGHNQDTQYF. Partial CDR3 DNA: TGTGCCAGCAGTAAGGGACTGGGCCATAACCAAGAC.

This clone was observed a handful of times. The genes and germline here are from mouse. The read terminates 4 residues ahead of where the CDR3 ends, so the germline J gene completes it. The chain carries TRBV5 and TRBJ2-1, with D tentatively TRBD1 (6 bases). Germline lookup yields CDR1 LGHNA and CDR2 YNLKQL (reference sequence). V was shortened by 2 bases and J by 1 base, with 9 bases between the two germline ends. The CDR3 totals 15 residues. The sequenced part of the CDR3 DNA is TGTGCCAGCAGCCAAACCCAGGGGAACTATGCT. Protein: CASSQTQGNYA. The whole CDR3 protein reads CASSQTQGNYAEQFF.

Concerning this clone: Mouse germline and gene names are used. The read ends 4 residues before the CDR3 terminus; that terminus is restored from the germline J gene. The V gene is TRBV13-1, the J gene TRBJ2-3; the match to TRBD1 covers 8 bases. Per germline, CDR1 NSHNY and CDR2 SYGAGN. This CDR3 contains 14 residues. J was trimmed by 2 bases and V by 3 bases; bases with no gene match: 2. CDR3 residues: CASSGTGFAETLYF. Partial CDR3 DNA: TGTGCCAGCAGTGGGACAGGGTTTGCAGAA.

As concerns this clone: The gene symbols are mouse symbols. Read data end 4 residues before the CDR3 end; the end is taken from the germline J gene. V and J are TRBV1 and TRBJ2-2, with 12 bases that match TRBD1. The CDR3 is made up of 15 amino acids. The germline V gene has CDR1 NSQYPW and CDR2 LRSPGD (reference sequence). The junction had 1 base not matched to a gene; V was cut back by 4 bases and J by 4 bases. The CDR3 region is CTCSGDRGLTGQLYF. The CDR3 bases that were read are TGCACCTGCAGTGGGGACAGGGGGCTCACCGGG.

For this clone: The listed genes are named as in mouse. The read stops 4 residues short of the end of the CDR3; the missing end is completed from the germline J gene. The chain has TRBV13-2 and TRBJ1-2; 8 bases match TRBD1. Trimming cost V 3 bases and J 3 bases; bases outside gene matches: 4. The CDR3 extends over 14 amino acids. The germline gives CDR1 NNHNN, CDR2 SYGAGS (reference sequence). The covered CDR3 bases are TGTGCCAGCGGTGGGGCAGGGGGCGACTCC. Protein: CASGGAGGDS. The complete CDR3 protein is CASGGAGGDSDYTF.

Worth noting for this clone: Gene names follow the mouse nomenclature. The CDR3 is cut off 4 residues early in the read; its end comes from the germline J gene. The same CDR3 is also encoded by other DNA sequences in this sample. The chain couples TRBV13-1 to TRBJ2-7, with D possibly being TRBD2 (6 bases). The length of the CDR3 is 12 residues. Germline lookup yields CDR1 NSHNY and CDR2 SYGAGN. CDR3 in amino acids: CASSELGYEQYF. CDR3 DNA (partial): TGTGCCAGCAGTGAACTGGGTTAT.

This clone has just a few counts. The genes are named according to mouse. The read stops 4 residues short of the end of the CDR3; the missing end is completed from the germline J gene. The chain has TRBV13-3 and TRBJ2-5, with D possibly matching TRBD1 (5 bases). This CDR3 has 14 residues. Trimming removed 3 bases from V and 2 bases from J, with 10 bases in between. Germline CDR1 and CDR2: NNHDY and SYVADS. The sequenced part of the CDR3 DNA is TGTGCCAGCAGTGGAGGGGTGGGCCAAGAC. Translated: CASSGGVGQD. The entire CDR3 protein reads CASSGGVGQDTQYF. Full variable domain (missing parts from reference TRBV13-3 and TRBJ2-5): EAAVTQSPRSKVAVTGGKVTLSCHQTNNHDYMYWYRQDTGHGLRLIHYSYVADSTEKGDIPDGYKASRPSQENFSLILELASLSQTAVYFCASSGGVGQDTQYFGPGTRLLVL.

A remark on this clone: Mouse gene names and germline throughout. Coverage ceases 4 residues before the CDR3 finishes, and the germline J gene fills in the end. This sample includes further DNA sequences coding for the same CDR3. V usage is TRBV1 and J usage is TRBJ2-2, with D perhaps TRBD1 (7 bases). Trimming pared 0 bases from V and 3 bases from J, leaving 11 bases between. CDR1 is NSQYPW, CDR2 LRSPGD, per germline (reference sequence). The CDR3 is 16 residues long. The CDR3 reads CTCSADIGGYTGQLYF. The DNA read from the CDR3 is TGCACCTGCAGTGCAGATATAGGGGGCTACACCGGG.

There are a few counts of this clone. Genes and germline come from the mouse. The read gets to within 4 residues of the CDR3 end, and the germline J gene fills in the rest. Additional DNA sequences in this sample encode the identical CDR3. This chain uses TRBV13-1 with TRBJ2-7; TRBD2 matches at 7 bases. This CDR3 contains 12 residues. Germline CDR1 reads NSHNY; CDR2 reads SYGAGN. The covered CDR3 bases are TGTGCCAGCAGTGACCTGGGGGAT. The encoded protein is CASSDLGD. The entire CDR3 protein reads CASSDLGDEQYF.

As concerns this clone: Here the gene names and germline are mouse. The CDR3 is cut off 4 residues early in the read; its end comes from the germline J gene. The sample holds other DNA sequences that translate to the same CDR3. This rearrangement joins TRBV13-3 to TRBJ2-5, with 9 bases identical to TRBD1. The V gene's germline CDR1 is NNHDY and CDR2 SYVADS. CDR3 length equals 13 residues. The CDR3 DNA, read in part, is TGTGCCAGCACCGGACAGGGGAGAGAC. Translating it yields CASTGQGRD. The CDR3 in its entirety is CASTGQGRDTQYF.

This clone was seen a few times. Gene names refer to mouse genes. The read comes to an end 4 residues before the CDR3 does, leaving the germline J gene to fill in the end. This chain links TRBV17 with TRBJ2-4; 9 positions agree with TRBD2. The germline V gene encodes CDR1 MNHDT and CDR2 YYDKIL. CDR3 length: 14 amino acids. CDR3: CASSRLGGKNTLYF. The sequenced CDR3 bases are TGTGCTAGCAGTAGACTGGGGGGGAAAAAC. The full variable domain, in which reference TRBV17 and TRBJ2-4 provide the parts outside the CDR3, is DTTVKQNPRYKLARVGKPVNLICSQTMNHDTMYWYQKKPNQAPKLLLFYYDKILNREADTFEKFQSSRPNNSFCSLYIGSAGLEYSAMYLCASSRLGGKNTLYFGAGTRLSVL.

For this clone: Gene names denote mouse genes. The read terminates 4 residues ahead of where the CDR3 ends, so the germline J gene completes it. The V and J genes are TRBV14 and TRBJ2-5; 8 bases fit TRBD2. The ends lost 3 bases at V and 0 bases at J; junction bases unmatched: 3. In germline, CDR1 is SGHDT, CDR2 FRDEAV. CDR3 length equals 15 residues. The CDR3 is CASSSDWVNQDTQYF. The part of the CDR3 DNA that was read is TGTGCCAGCAGTTCGGACTGGGTTAACCAAGAC.

Note on this clone: These gene names are mouse names. The CDR3 end falls 4 residues outside the read, so it is completed with the germline J gene. Other DNA sequences within the sample encode an identical CDR3. This rearrangement joins TRBV14 to TRBJ2-2; 8 bases fit TRBD1. CDR3 length: 15 amino acids. The junction had 0 bases not matched to a gene; V was cut back by 2 bases and J by 0 bases. Germline V lookup: CDR1 SGHDT, CDR2 FRDEAV. Here the CDR3 reads CASSLTGANTGQLYF. CDR3 DNA (partial): TGTGCCAGCAGTTTGACAGGGGCAAACACCGGG.

Concerning this clone itself: The germline and genes are mouse ones. The read stops 4 residues short of the end of the CDR3; the missing end is completed from the germline J gene. Other DNA sequences in this specimen translate into the identical CDR3. The rearrangement uses TRBV31 and TRBJ2-1, with 8 bases that match TRBD2. This CDR3 has 14 amino acids. Germline V gives CDR1 GKSSPN, CDR2 SITVG. The V and J ends lost 1 base and 1 base, in that order; junction bases with no gene match: 0. This chain's CDR3 is CAWSPGGNYAEQFF. The part of the CDR3 DNA that was read is TGTGCCTGGAGTCCTGGGGGGAACTATGCT.

Concerning this clone: Germline and genes: mouse. The read stops 4 residues short of the end of the CDR3; the missing end is completed from the germline J gene. This rearrangement joins TRBV31 to TRBJ2-5, with 9 bases identical to TRBD2. CDR1 is GKSSPN and CDR2 is SITVG in the germline V gene. This CDR3 spans 17 amino acids. Partial CDR3 DNA: TGTGCCTGGAGTCTACCCGGGGACTGGGAGAGAAGAGAC. This gives the protein CAWSLPGDWERRD. In full, the CDR3 is CAWSLPGDWERRDTQYF.

A word on this clone: Mouse gene names and germline throughout. Other DNA sequences from this sample encode an identical CDR3 as well. This CDR3 is CASSQRTGEDTQYF. CDR3 bases read: TGTGCCAGCAGCCAAAGGACTGGGGAAGAC. The chain couples TRBV5 to TRBJ2-5, with TRBD2 matching over 9 bases. The read comes to an end 4 residues before the CDR3 does, leaving the germline J gene to fill in the end. CDR3 size: 14 residues. Germline CDR1 LGHNA, CDR2 YNLKQL (reference sequence).

Note on this clone: The genes are named according to mouse. The read falls 4 residues short of the CDR3 end, and the missing part is taken from the germline J gene. The rearrangement uses TRBV1 and TRBJ2-5; no reliable D call. Germline CDR1 reads NSQYPW; CDR2 reads LRSPGD (reference sequence). CDR3 length equals 15 residues. The CDR3 loop is CTCSADQPGGDTQYF. The sequenced part of the CDR3 DNA is TGCACCTGCAGTGCAGATCAGCCAGGCGGGGAC.

This clone was seen a few times. Germline and genes: mouse. The read stops 4 residues short of the end of the CDR3; the missing end is completed from the germline J gene. This rearrangement joins TRBV19 to TRBJ1-2, with D hard to call. The CDR3 runs 12 residues. Germline CDR1 and CDR2: FNHDT and SITEND (reference sequence). The part of the CDR3 DNA that was read is TGTGCCAGCAGTATACCCAGGTAC. Translating it yields CASSIPRY. The full CDR3 is CASSIPRYDYTF.

Turning to this clone: Gene names and germline refer to mouse. The sequenced fragment ends 4 residues before the CDR3 boundary, so the rest is inferred from the germline J gene. The rearrangement uses TRBV13-1 and TRBJ2-1, with 11 positions matching TRBD2. The CDR3 has 17 residues. Per germline, CDR1 NSHNY and CDR2 SYGAGN. Trimming removed 3 bases from V and 1 base from J; junction bases left unmatched: 6. CDR3 sequence reads: CASSVLGTGGNYAEQFF. The part of the CDR3 DNA that was read is TGTGCCAGCAGTGTCCTCGGGACTGGGGGCAACTATGCT.

Regarding this clone: Gene labels here are mouse ones. The read finishes 4 residues shy of the CDR3 end, and the germline J gene is used to complete it. The chain is built from TRBV31 and TRBJ2-1, with 9 bases aligning to TRBD1. This CDR3 comprises 14 residues. From germline, CDR1 is GKSSPN and CDR2 SITVG. Unmatched junction bases numbered 3, after V lost 2 bases and J lost 4 bases. The CDR3: CAWSTGTGYAEQFF. The DNA read from the CDR3 is TGTGCCTGGAGTACCGGGACAGGGTATGCT.

This clone was detected only a few times. The gene names here belong to mouse. The sequenced fragment ends 4 residues before the CDR3 boundary, so the rest is inferred from the germline J gene. The chain uses TRBV13-2 and TRBJ2-1; 10 positions agree with TRBD2. Germline trimming cut 0 bases from V and 4 bases from J; bases unmatched to any gene: 1. This CDR3 comprises 15 residues. The germline V gene has CDR1 NNHNN and CDR2 SYGAGS (reference sequence). CDR3 in amino acids: CASGDEDWGYAEQFF. Incomplete CDR3 DNA: TGTGCCAGCGGTGATGAGGACTGGGGGTATGCT.

A few counts support this clone. Germline and genes: mouse. The missing CDR3 end, 4 residues past where the read stops, is filled in from the germline J gene. The J gene is TRBJ2-4, the V gene TRBV31, with a possible D match to TRBD1 (5 bases). The CDR3 length is 13 residues. With 4 bases removed from V and 1 base from J, the gap between germline ends came to 9 bases. The germline gives CDR1 GKSSPN, CDR2 SITVG. Partial CDR3 DNA: TGTGCCTGGACAGGGAGAGGTCAAAAC. Encoded protein: CAWTGRGQN. The full CDR3 reads CAWTGRGQNTLYF. The full variable domain, rest sourced from reference TRBV31 and TRBJ2-4, is AQTIHQWPVAEIKAVGSPLSLGCTIKGKSSPNLYWYWQATGGTLQQLFYSITVGQVESVVQLNLSASRPKDDQFILSTEKLLLSHSGFYLCAWTGRGQNTLYFGAGTRLSVL.

Points on this clone: Gene names are mouse gene names. The CDR3 end lies 3 residues beyond the end of the read and is filled in from the germline J gene. This rearrangement joins TRBV13-1 to TRBJ1-6; TRBD1 agrees at 7 bases. TRBJ1-6 is an open reading frame whose function is uncertain. Germline V gives CDR1 NSHNY, CDR2 SYGAGN. The V segment lost 5 bases and the J segment 0 bases; nucleotides outside the gene matches: 2. The CDR3 consists of 15 residues. The CDR3 loop reads CASRTGPSYNSPLYF. CDR3 DNA (partial): TGTGCCAGCAGGACAGGGCCTTCCTATAATTCGCCC.

This clone came up a few times. Gene names are the mouse ones. Sequencing ends 4 residues short of the CDR3 end; the germline J gene provides the rest. This chain uses TRBV19 with TRBJ2-3; 7 bases align to TRBD2. V shed 7 bases, J shed 0 bases, and the junction held 5 bases outside the gene matches. Germline V gives CDR1 FNHDT, CDR2 SITEND (reference sequence). The CDR3 is 14 amino acids. CDR3 sequence reads: CASARGGSAETLYF. The covered CDR3 bases are TGTGCCAGCGCTCGGGGGGGGAGTGCAGAA.

This clone has at least ten counts. Genes and germline come from the mouse. Sequencing ends 4 residues short of the CDR3 end; the germline J gene provides the rest. This chain links TRBV1 with TRBJ2-1; D might be TRBD1 (5 bases). Trimming shortened V by 0 bases and J by 3 bases, and 6 bases separated the two germline ends. There are 14 residues in the CDR3. Germline assignment: CDR1 NSQYPW and CDR2 LRSPGD (reference sequence). CDR3 in amino acids: CTCSAETVYAEQFF. The sequenced part of the CDR3 DNA is TGCACCTGCAGTGCAGAGACAGTCTATGCT.

In the case of this clone: Each gene name is a mouse one. The missing CDR3 end, 4 residues past where the read stops, is filled in from the germline J gene. This chain uses TRBV13-1 with TRBJ2-3, with 9 bases identical to TRBD1. The V gene's germline CDR1 is NSHNY and CDR2 SYGAGN. The CDR3 has 15 residues. The V and J ends lost 4 bases and 1 base, in that order; junction bases with no gene match: 4. CDR3 sequence reads: CASSSGQGGAETLYF. CDR3 bases read: TGTGCCAGCAGTTCGGGACAGGGTGGTGCAGAA.

The table lists this clone with a few counts. Gene names refer to mouse genes. The missing CDR3 end, 4 residues past where the read stops, is filled in from the germline J gene. V and J are TRBV13-2 and TRBJ2-1; 7 bases match TRBD2. The germline V gene encodes CDR1 NNHNN and CDR2 SYGAGS (reference sequence). CDR3 length: 15 residues. This CDR3 is CASGDVGGGDAEQFF. The DNA read from the CDR3 is TGTGCCAGCGGTGATGTGGGGGGAGGCGACGCT.

In the case of this clone: Gene names follow the mouse nomenclature. The missing CDR3 end, 4 residues past where the read stops, is filled in from the germline J gene. This chain uses TRBV13-1 with TRBJ2-4; 9 bases match TRBD1. CDR3 size: 14 residues. The germline gives CDR1 NSHNY, CDR2 SYGAGN. CDR3 residues: CASSPTGGRNTLYF. The sequenced CDR3 bases are TGTGCCAGCAGTCCAACAGGGGGCCGGAAC.

Remarks on this clone: The genes are named according to mouse. The read gets to within 4 residues of the CDR3 end, and the germline J gene fills in the rest. The chain carries TRBV13-2 and TRBJ2-2; D remains ambiguous. The germline CDR1 and CDR2 sequences are NNHNN and SYGAGS (reference sequence). There are 12 residues in the CDR3. V dropped 5 bases and J dropped 5 bases, with 7 bases sitting between them. This chain's CDR3 is CASGRGTGQLYF. Partial CDR3 DNA: TGTGCCAGCGGGAGAGGGACCGGG.